Detailed here is one T cell receptor (beta chain). The CDR3 runs to 16 residues. The V end lost 3 bases, the J end lost 4 bases, and 16 bases lay between the germline ends. Germline loops: CDR1 SGHRS, CDR2 YFSETQ. The record originates from a study of blood T cell repertoires in COVID-19. Method: immunoSEQ multiplex PCR; TCRdb's copy keeps in-frame clones and lacks some. Counted here are about 380,000 clones, about 88% occurring once; the ten biggest clones make up 1.2%. Participant ages covered roughly 18 to 89 years across 24 US areas. Donors in Cohort 3 who had recovered were those with two negative PCRs, healthcare professional clearance, or resolution of their symptoms.

The chain has TRBV5-1 and TRBJ1-4; D is perhaps TRBD1 (6 bases). This TCR was recovered from a woman aged 18-29 years who had recovered from COVID-19. Sequencing used PBMCs or T cells enriched from blood (not recorded which). As DNA, the CDR3 is TGCGCCAGCAGCTCCGGACAGATAACCTTTAATGAAAAACTGTTTTTT. It encodes CASSSGQITFNEKLFF. Drawing the rest from reference TRBV5-1 and TRBJ1-4, the complete variable domain is KAGVTQTPRYLIKTRGQQVTLSCSPISGHRSVSWYQQTPGQGLQFLFEYFSETQRNKGNFPGRFSGRQFSNSRSEMNVSTLELGDSALYLCASSSGQITFNEKLFFGSGTQLSVL.